The rows below give T cell receptor beta chains drawn from one sample of a study of T cells in Graves' hyperthyroidism and ophthalmopathy. A single record per CDR3 protein comes from TCRdb applying MiXCR to the multiplex PCR reads. This repertoire shows 550,000 to 600,000 distinct CDR3 sequences, about half found once; its top ten account for 19%. Sequenced sample: peripheral blood or thyroid tissue (not recorded which). All receptors derive from an adult woman with Graves' disease, either hyperthyroidism or ophthalmopathy (not recorded which). CDR3s include the opening cysteine and the closing phenylalanine or tryptophan. The order of the fields is D gene, clone size, CDR3 length, V gene, J gene, CDR3 DNA, CDR3 protein. A D gene is named only where the DNA matches it firmly. Size tells how often a clone was seen (once, few, many) or the class of an expanded clone, and some rows leave it out.

d_gene: TRBD2
abundance: -
len: 18
v_gene: TRBV2
j_gene: TRBJ2-2
CDR3nt: TGTGCCAGCAGTGAAGGGGAGACTCTAGCGGAACTCACCGGGGAGCTGTTTTTT
CDR3aa: CASSEGETLAELTGELFF

d_gene: TRBD1
abundance: many
len: 15
v_gene: TRBV12-3/TRBV12-4
j_gene: TRBJ1-1
CDR3nt: TGTGCCAGCAGACGACCGGGACAGGGAAACACTGAAGCTTTCTTT
CDR3aa: CASRRPGQGNTEAFF

d_gene: -
abundance: -
len: 13
v_gene: TRBV7-2
j_gene: TRBJ1-6
CDR3nt: TGTGCCAGCAGCTCTTTAATCGACGGTCCCCTCCACTTT
CDR3aa: CASSSLIDGPLHF

d_gene: -
abundance: -
len: 10
v_gene: TRBV12-3/TRBV12-4
j_gene: TRBJ1-2
CDR3nt: TGTGCCAGCACCAACTCTGGAAACACCTTC
CDR3aa: CASTNSGNTF

d_gene: -
abundance: many
len: 13
v_gene: TRBV14
j_gene: TRBJ1-2
CDR3nt: TGTGCCAGCAGCCAAGTACGGTACTATGGCTACACCTTC
CDR3aa: CASSQVRYYGYTF

d_gene: -
abundance: -
len: 13
v_gene: TRBV2
j_gene: TRBJ2-6
CDR3nt: TGTGCCAGCGTGGACGACGGGGCCAACGTCCTGACTTTC
CDR3aa: CASVDDGANVLTF

d_gene: TRBD1
abundance: -
len: 13
v_gene: TRBV2
j_gene: TRBJ1-5
CDR3nt: TGTGCCACTAGGGACAGAAACAATCAGCCCCAGCATTTT
CDR3aa: CATRDRNNQPQHF

d_gene: -
abundance: many
len: 19
v_gene: TRBV7-8
j_gene: TRBJ2-7
CDR3nt: TGTGCCAGCAGCTTAGCATTCTACGTAGGCGGGGTGGGTTCCTACGAGCAGTACTTC
CDR3aa: CASSLAFYVGGVGSYEQYF

d_gene: -
abundance: once
len: 12
v_gene: TRBV29-1
j_gene: TRBJ1-1
CDR3nt: TGCAGCACGGGGGAGGCCGACACTGAAGCTTTCTTT
CDR3aa: CSTGEADTEAFF

d_gene: -
abundance: -
len: 12
v_gene: TRBV15
j_gene: TRBJ1-4
CDR3nt: TGTGCCACCTCGGGACAAAACGAGGAACTGTTTTTT
CDR3aa: CATSGQNEELFF

d_gene: -
abundance: -
len: 14
v_gene: TRBV7-9
j_gene: TRBJ1-1
CDR3nt: TGTGCCAGCAGCTCCGACAGGACGTACACTGAAGCTTTCTTT
CDR3aa: CASSSDRTYTEAFF

d_gene: TRBD1
abundance: many
len: 17
v_gene: TRBV29-1
j_gene: TRBJ2-6
CDR3nt: TGCAGCGTAGGGACAGGGAGTATTTGGACTGGGGCCAACGTCCTGACTTTC
CDR3aa: CSVGTGSIWTGANVLTF

d_gene: -
abundance: few
len: 12
v_gene: TRBV7-9
j_gene: TRBJ1-2
CDR3nt: TGTGCCAGCAGCTTACTAGGGTATGGAAACACCTTC
CDR3aa: CASSLLGYGNTF

d_gene: -
abundance: many
len: 11
v_gene: TRBV7-9
j_gene: TRBJ2-7
CDR3nt: TGTGCCAGCATCCCCTCCTACGAGCAGTACTTC
CDR3aa: CASIPSYEQYF

d_gene: TRBD1
abundance: once
len: 14
v_gene: TRBV7-9
j_gene: TRBJ2-7
CDR3nt: TGTGCCAGCACCAAATCGACAGGGTCTTACGAGCAGTACTTC
CDR3aa: CASTKSTGSYEQYF

d_gene: -
abundance: many
len: 15
v_gene: TRBV4-1
j_gene: TRBJ1-2
CDR3nt: TGCGCCAGCAGCCAAGATGGTAGAGGCCTCTATGGCTACACCTTC
CDR3aa: CASSQDGRGLYGYTF

d_gene: TRBD1
abundance: -
len: 16
v_gene: TRBV25-1
j_gene: TRBJ2-1
CDR3nt: TGTGCCAGCAGTGAATTACCCGGGACAGGGAACAATGAGCAGTTCTTC
CDR3aa: CASSELPGTGNNEQFF

d_gene: TRBD2
abundance: few
len: 18
v_gene: TRBV6-5
j_gene: TRBJ2-3
CDR3nt: TGTGCCAGCAGTTCCGCGGGACTAGCGGGAGTGGGCACAGATACGCAGTATTTT
CDR3aa: CASSSAGLAGVGTDTQYF

d_gene: TRBD2
abundance: many
len: 17
v_gene: TRBV19
j_gene: TRBJ2-6
CDR3nt: TGTGCCAGTAGGGAGGCGGGAGGGCCCAATGGGGCCAACGTCCTGACTTTC
CDR3aa: CASREAGGPNGANVLTF

d_gene: -
abundance: many
len: 11
v_gene: TRBV6-1
j_gene: TRBJ2-7
CDR3nt: TGTGCCACGATACAGAGGTACGAGCAGTACTTC
CDR3aa: CATIQRYEQYF

d_gene: -
abundance: -
len: 12
v_gene: TRBV29-1
j_gene: TRBJ2-7
CDR3nt: TGCAGCGTTGGTTTCGGATCCTACGAGCAGTACTTC
CDR3aa: CSVGFGSYEQYF

d_gene: TRBD1
abundance: few
len: 15
v_gene: TRBV29-1
j_gene: TRBJ1-1
CDR3nt: TGCAGCGCCAGGGGGCAGGGAGCGGGGAACACTGAAGCTTTCTTT
CDR3aa: CSARGQGAGNTEAFF

d_gene: -
abundance: -
len: 15
v_gene: TRBV7-9
j_gene: TRBJ1-1
CDR3nt: TGTGCCAGCAGCTTAGAGACAGCCCTGAACACTGAAGCTTTCTTT
CDR3aa: CASSLETALNTEAFF

d_gene: -
abundance: few
len: 15
v_gene: TRBV30
j_gene: TRBJ2-5
CDR3nt: TGTGCCTGGAGCCCTAAGGTGGGAGATGGTGAGACCCAGTACTTC
CDR3aa: CAWSPKVGDGETQYF

d_gene: -
abundance: -
len: 18
v_gene: TRBV10-2
j_gene: TRBJ1-6
CDR3nt: TGCGCCAGCAGTGAGTTGAATATCCAAGAGACCCGCTATTCACCCCTCCACTTT
CDR3aa: CASSELNIQETRYSPLHF

d_gene: -
abundance: few
len: 13
v_gene: TRBV10-3
j_gene: TRBJ2-7
CDR3nt: TGTGCCATCAGTGAGCCCCCAGGGTCTTTTCAGTACTTC
CDR3aa: CAISEPPGSFQYF

d_gene: -
abundance: -
len: 15
v_gene: TRBV20-1
j_gene: TRBJ1-5
CDR3nt: TGCAGTGCTAGAGCCTCCCTCTTAGTAGGTCAGCCCCAGCATTTT
CDR3aa: CSARASLLVGQPQHF

d_gene: -
abundance: -
len: 14
v_gene: TRBV7-9
j_gene: TRBJ1-1
CDR3nt: TGTGCCAGCAGCCCCCGCGTAGGGTTCACTGAAGCTTTCTTT
CDR3aa: CASSPRVGFTEAFF

d_gene: TRBD2
abundance: many
len: 17
v_gene: TRBV11-2
j_gene: TRBJ2-7
CDR3nt: TGTGCCAGCAGCTCCCCCCGGGAGGAAGCGGGCTCCTACGAGCAGTACTTC
CDR3aa: CASSSPREEAGSYEQYF

d_gene: -
abundance: -
len: 14
v_gene: TRBV20-1
j_gene: TRBJ1-1
CDR3nt: TGCAGTGCTAGAGGACATAACACGAACACTGAAGCTTTCTTT
CDR3aa: CSARGHNTNTEAFF

d_gene: -
abundance: many
len: 19
v_gene: TRBV5-1
j_gene: TRBJ2-7
CDR3nt: TGCGCCAGCAGTCTCAGGGGGGCTAGCGGCCGTTCCCTCCCCTACGAGCAGTACTTC
CDR3aa: CASSLRGASGRSLPYEQYF

d_gene: -
abundance: -
len: 15
v_gene: TRBV9
j_gene: TRBJ1-5
CDR3nt: TGTGCCAGCAGTGCTGGAGGGGGGACGAATCAGCCCCAGCATTTT
CDR3aa: CASSAGGGTNQPQHF

d_gene: TRBD2
abundance: many
len: 13
v_gene: TRBV10-3
j_gene: TRBJ2-7
CDR3nt: TGTGCCATCAGTGCGGGAGGGCCCGACGAGCAGTACTTC
CDR3aa: CAISAGGPDEQYF

d_gene: -
abundance: -
len: 13
v_gene: TRBV29-1
j_gene: TRBJ2-2
CDR3nt: TGCAGCTTAAGGGGAGGAAACACCGGGGAGCTGTTTTTT
CDR3aa: CSLRGGNTGELFF